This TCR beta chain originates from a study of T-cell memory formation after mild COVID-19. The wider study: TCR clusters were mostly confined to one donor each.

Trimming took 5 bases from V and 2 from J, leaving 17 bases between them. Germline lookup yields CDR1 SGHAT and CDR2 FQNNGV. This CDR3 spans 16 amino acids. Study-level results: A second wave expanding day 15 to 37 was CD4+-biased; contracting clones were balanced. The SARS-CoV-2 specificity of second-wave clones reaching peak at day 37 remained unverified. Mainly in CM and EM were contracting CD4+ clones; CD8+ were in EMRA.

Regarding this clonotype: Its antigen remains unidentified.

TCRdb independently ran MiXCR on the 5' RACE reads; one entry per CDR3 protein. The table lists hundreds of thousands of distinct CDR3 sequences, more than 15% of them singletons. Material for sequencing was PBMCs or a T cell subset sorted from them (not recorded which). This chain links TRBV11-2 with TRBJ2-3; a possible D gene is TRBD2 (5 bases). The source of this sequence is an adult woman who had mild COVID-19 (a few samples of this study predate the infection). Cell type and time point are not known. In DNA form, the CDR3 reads TGTGCCAGCAGCCCGCCGGTCCGGGGAGCCACAGATACGCAGTATTTT. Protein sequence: CASSPPVRGATDTQYF.